Below are 22 T cell receptor beta chains sequenced from a single sample in a study of Tregs in tolerant kidney transplant recipients. Using immunoSEQ multiplex PCR, the repertoire was profiled, and TCRdb retains in-frame clones only, with some absent. The top ten hold roughly 0.61% of the sample, which has 110,000 or so clones, 92% seen once. Sequencing was performed on CD4+ T cells from blood. These receptors originate from a human donor in good health.

V and J are TRBV11-3 and TRBJ2-1, with TRBD1 matching 7 bases. This CDR3 has 14 residues. CDR1 SGHNT and CDR2 YENEEA come from the germline V gene. V lost 2 bases to trimming and J lost 9 bases; unmatched junction nucleotides: 7. In nucleotides, the CDR3 is TGTGCCAGCAGCTTATCGACAGGGATTGGTGAGCAGTTCTTC. This sequence encodes CASSLSTGIGEQFF.

In DNA form, the CDR3 reads TGTGCCAGCAGCCAAGATTGGAATAATTCACCCCTCCACTTT. Protein product: CASSQDWNNSPLHF. This chain connects TRBV14 to TRBJ1-6; no reliable D call. Trimming took 0 bases from V and 5 from J, leaving 5 bases between them. The CDR3 consists of 14 residues. Germline CDR1 and CDR2: SGHDN and FVKESK. The full variable domain, completed using reference TRBV14 and TRBJ1-6, is EAGVTQFPSHSVIEKGQTVTLRCDPISGHDNLYWYRRVMGKEIKFLLHFVKESKQDESGMPNNRFLAERTGGTYSTLKVQPAELEDSGVYFCASSQDWNNSPLHFGNGTRLTVT.

The rearrangement uses TRBV7-8 and TRBJ2-3, with D possibly called TRBD1 or TRBD2 (5 bases each). This CDR3 is 14 amino acids long. V gave up 9 bases and J gave up 3 bases, with 16 bases separating them. Per germline, CDR1 SGHVS and CDR2 FQNEAQ. This CDR3 reads CASGVGGPTDTQYF. DNA for the CDR3: TGTGCCAGTGGGGTTGGGGGACCTACAGATACGCAGTATTTT.

There are a few counts of this clone. V gene TRBV5-1 combines with J gene TRBJ2-3; 10 bases line up with TRBD1. This CDR3 comprises 14 residues. Looked up from germline, CDR1 is SGHRS and CDR2 is YFSETQ. J gave up 4 bases and V 4 bases, and 3 bases lay outside the gene matches. The CDR3: CASSPGQGPDTQYF. CDR3 in DNA: TGCGCCAGCAGCCCGGGACAGGGGCCAGATACGCAGTATTTT. Supplemented by reference TRBV5-1 and TRBJ2-3, the full variable domain reads KAGVTQTPRYLIKTRGQQVTLSCSPISGHRSVSWYQQTPGQGLQFLFEYFSETQRNKGNFPGRFSGRQFSNSRSEMNVSTLELGDSALYLCASSPGQGPDTQYFGPGTRLTVL.

The chain carries TRBV4-2 and TRBJ2-3; D tentatively reads TRBD1 or TRBD2 (7 bases each). Germline V gene data show CDR1 as LGHNA and CDR2 as YNFKEQ. V dropped 4 bases and J dropped 0 bases, with 23 bases sitting between them. CDR3 length equals 19 residues. CDR3 amino acids: CASSRSRPGGGRSTDTQYF. The CDR3 nucleotides read TGTGCCAGCAGCCGCTCCCGGCCAGGGGGGGGGAGAAGCACAGATACGCAGTATTTT.

The chain employs TRBV6-5 and TRBJ1-1; D is ambiguous. The V gene lost 6 bases and the J gene lost 0 bases, with 11 bases spanning the gap. CDR1 and CDR2 (germline): MNHEY, SVGAGI. The CDR3 has 14 residues. The CDR3 protein is CASREDGVNTEAFF. Here the CDR3 DNA reads TGTGCCAGCAGGGAGGACGGTGTGAACACTGAAGCTTTCTTT.

CDR3 in DNA: TGTGCCAGCTCACCATCCAGTCCTAGCTTCACCGGGGAGCTGTTTTTT. This encodes CASSPSSPSFTGELFF. V usage is TRBV18 and J usage is TRBJ2-2; D is possibly TRBD2 (5 bases). The CDR3 is made up of 16 amino acids. Germline V gene data show CDR1 as KGHSH and CDR2 as LQKENI. The V and J ends lost 2 bases and 4 bases respectively, with 14 bases between them. Drawing the rest from reference TRBV18 and TRBJ2-2, the complete variable domain is NAGVMQNPRHLVRRRGQEARLRCSPMKGHSHVYWYRQLPEEGLKFMVYLQKENIIDESGMPKERFSAEFPKEGPSILRIQQVVRGDSAAYFCASSPSSPSFTGELFFGEGSRLTVL.

The rearrangement joins TRBV2 to TRBJ1-6; 8 nucleotides line up with TRBD1. Germline CDR1 and CDR2: SNHLY and FYNNEI. Trimming removed 8 bases from V and 7 bases from J; junction bases left unmatched: 4. This CDR3 spans 13 amino acids. As DNA, the CDR3 is TGTGCCAGCGGACAGGGACCGAATTCACCCCTCCACTTT. Its translation is CASGQGPNSPLHF.

In DNA, the CDR3 is TGTGCCAGTAGTATAGTTCTCCGGGGGCGTGAGCAGTTCTTC. This encodes CASSIVLRGREQFF. The chain uses TRBV19 and TRBJ2-1; perhaps D is TRBD1 or TRBD2 (6 bases each). The CDR3 has 14 amino acids. CDR1 LNHDA and CDR2 SQIVND come from the germline V gene (reference sequence). V lost 1 base to trimming and J lost 9 bases, with 13 bases between them.

The J gene is TRBJ2-7, the V gene TRBV14, with TRBD2 as a possible D gene (6 bases). Per the germline V gene, CDR1 is SGHDN and CDR2 is FVKESK. This CDR3 has 16 amino acids. Trimming pared 2 bases from V and 7 bases from J, leaving 21 bases between. CDR3 sequence (DNA): TGTGCCAGCAGCCAAAATCTCGGGACTGAACTGAGAGAGCAGTACTTC. Its translation is CASSQNLGTELREQYF.

CDR3: CASRVSGGGTNQPQHF. The CDR3 nucleotides are TGTGCCAGCAGGGTCTCGGGGGGGGGAACCAATCAGCCCCAGCATTTT. The chain is built from TRBV27 and TRBJ1-5; tentatively, D is TRBD1 (5 bases). CDR1 and CDR2 from the germline V gene are MNHEY and SMNVEV (reference sequence). V shed 6 bases and J shed 3 bases, with 18 bases lying between them. This CDR3 is 16 amino acids long.

In its sample, this clone was seen once. This sequence joins TRBV11-3 and TRBJ1-1; 7 bases fit TRBD1. The CDR3 has 15 residues. Germline CDR1 reads SGHNT; CDR2 reads YENEEA. Trimming at V came to 2 bases and at J to 1 base, leaving 4 bases not matched to a gene. CDR3 in amino acids: CASSLTGQSNTEAFF. The CDR3 region has the DNA TGTGCCAGCAGCTTAACGGGACAGTCGAACACTGAAGCTTTCTTT.

This clone was picked up many times. V and J are TRBV6-5 and TRBJ1-4; possible D gene TRBD1, 5 bases. CDR3 length: 14 amino acids. Germline CDR1 and CDR2: MNHEY and SVGAGI. V lost 2 bases and J lost 8, with 12 bases in between. The CDR3, as DNA: TGTGCCAGCAGTTACGGGGGGTCGTCGGAAAAACTGTTTTTT. Protein product: CASSYGGSSEKLFF.

The V gene is TRBV7-3, the J gene TRBJ2-3, with 9 bases aligning to TRBD2. CDR1 is SGHTA and CDR2 is FQGTGA in the germline V gene. CDR3 length: 16 amino acids. V was pared by 5 bases and J by 2 bases, with 8 bases of the junction left unmatched. The CDR3 sequence is CASSIGAGGPTDTQYF. In DNA form, the CDR3 reads TGTGCCAGCAGCATTGGAGCGGGGGGTCCCACAGATACGCAGTATTTT.

The chain employs TRBV6-1 and TRBJ1-5; a weak D match, TRBD1 (5 bases). CDR1 is MNHNS and CDR2 is SASEGT in the germline V gene. CDR3 length equals 15 residues. Trimming took 1 base from V and 3 from J, leaving 10 bases between them. CDR3 sequence: CASSEEGRNNQPQHF. The CDR3 DNA sequence: TGTGCCAGCAGTGAAGAGGGGCGGAACAATCAGCCCCAGCATTTT.

The chain recombines TRBV7-2 with TRBJ2-7; 8 bases line up with TRBD2. The trim removed 1 base at V and 5 bases at J, leaving 7 bases unmatched. Germline CDR1 is SGHTA and CDR2 is FQGNSA. There are 15 residues in the CDR3. The CDR3 reads CASSLERGFIDEQYF. The CDR3 DNA is TGTGCCAGCAGCTTAGAGCGGGGGTTCATCGACGAGCAGTACTTC.

The chain uses TRBV18 and TRBJ1-1, with a weak D call TRBD1 (6 bases). Germline values: CDR1 KGHSH, CDR2 LQKENI. Deletions cut 0 bases from V and 5 bases from J, with 13 bases between. This CDR3 spans 15 amino acids. This CDR3 is CASSPPNRERTEAFF. As DNA, the CDR3 is TGTGCCAGCTCACCACCAAACAGGGAGAGGACTGAAGCTTTCTTT.

J is TRBJ1-3 and V is TRBV11-3, with D uncertain. Trimming removed 5 bases from V and 2 bases from J, with 7 bases in between. CDR3 length: 13 amino acids. Germline CDR1 and CDR2: SGHNT and YENEEA. The DNA for the CDR3 is TGTGCCAGCAGCCCTACTCCTGGAAACACCATATATTTT. This translates into CASSPTPGNTIYF.

V usage is TRBV5-1 and J usage is TRBJ2-3; possibly TRBD1 for D (6 bases). Germline values: CDR1 SGHRS, CDR2 YFSETQ. Trimming left V 3 bases short and J 0 bases short, with 14 bases between. This CDR3 contains 16 residues. The CDR3 loop reads CASSWGGGQSTDTQYF. The CDR3 DNA reads as TGCGCCAGCAGCTGGGGCGGAGGACAGAGCACAGATACGCAGTATTTT. The full variable domain, completed using reference TRBV5-1 and TRBJ2-3, is KAGVTQTPRYLIKTRGQQVTLSCSPISGHRSVSWYQQTPGQGLQFLFEYFSETQRNKGNFPGRFSGRQFSNSRSEMNVSTLELGDSALYLCASSWGGGQSTDTQYFGPGTRLTVL.

V is TRBV7-8 and J is TRBJ2-1; 11 bases are shared with TRBD2. CDR1 SGHVS and CDR2 FQNEAQ come from the germline V gene. With V trimmed by 7 bases and J by 9 bases, 14 bases remained unmatched. This CDR3 region has 16 residues. CDR3 coding DNA: TGTGCCAGCACCCTTCGTGGAACTAGCGGGAGAACTGAGCAGTTCTTC. Amino acids: CASTLRGTSGRTEQFF. Together with reference TRBV7-8 and TRBJ2-1, the CDR3 gives the full variable domain: GAGVSQSPRYKVAKRGQDVALRCDPISGHVSLFWYQQALGQGPEFLTYFQNEAQLDKSGLPSDRFFAERPEGSVSTLKIQRTQQEDSAVYLCASTLRGTSGRTEQFFGPGTRLTVL.

This chain uses TRBV7-8 with TRBJ2-3; 7 nucleotides match TRBD1. The CDR3 runs 17 residues. The J segment lost 0 bases and the V segment lost 1 base, leaving 7 bases of the junction unmatched. Germline values: CDR1 SGHVS, CDR2 FQNEAQ. CDR3 coding DNA: TGTGCCAGCAGCTTAGGGAACAGGGGACAGAGCACAGATACGCAGTATTTT. Residues: CASSLGNRGQSTDTQYF.

This clone occurred once. The chain combines TRBV6-5 with TRBJ1-1, with 7 nucleotides matching TRBD1. CDR1 is MNHEY, CDR2 SVGAGI, per germline. V lost 0 bases, J lost 1 base, and 2 bases stayed unmatched. The CDR3 runs to 15 residues. CDR3 DNA sequence: TGTGCCAGCAGTTACTCGAGGGGGCCGAACACTGAAGCTTTCTTT. Its translation is CASSYSRGPNTEAFF.